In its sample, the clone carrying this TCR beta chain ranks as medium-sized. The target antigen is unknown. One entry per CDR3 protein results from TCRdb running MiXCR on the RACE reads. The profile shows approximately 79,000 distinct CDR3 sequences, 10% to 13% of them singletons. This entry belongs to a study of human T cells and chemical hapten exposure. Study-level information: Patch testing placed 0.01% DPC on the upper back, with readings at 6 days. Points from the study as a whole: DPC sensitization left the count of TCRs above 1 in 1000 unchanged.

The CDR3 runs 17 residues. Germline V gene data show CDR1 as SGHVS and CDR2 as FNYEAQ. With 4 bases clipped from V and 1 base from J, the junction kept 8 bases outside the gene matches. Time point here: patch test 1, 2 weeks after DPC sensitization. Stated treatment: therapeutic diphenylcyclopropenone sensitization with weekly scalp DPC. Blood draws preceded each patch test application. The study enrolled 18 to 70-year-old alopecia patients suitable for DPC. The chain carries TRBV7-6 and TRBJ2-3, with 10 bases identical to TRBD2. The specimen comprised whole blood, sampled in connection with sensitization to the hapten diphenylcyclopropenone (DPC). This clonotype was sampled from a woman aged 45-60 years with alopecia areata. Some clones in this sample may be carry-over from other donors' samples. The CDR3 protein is CASSSPPGTSGTDTQYF. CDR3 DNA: TGTGCCAGCAGCTCACCACCCGGGACTAGCGGCACAGATACGCAGTATTTT.